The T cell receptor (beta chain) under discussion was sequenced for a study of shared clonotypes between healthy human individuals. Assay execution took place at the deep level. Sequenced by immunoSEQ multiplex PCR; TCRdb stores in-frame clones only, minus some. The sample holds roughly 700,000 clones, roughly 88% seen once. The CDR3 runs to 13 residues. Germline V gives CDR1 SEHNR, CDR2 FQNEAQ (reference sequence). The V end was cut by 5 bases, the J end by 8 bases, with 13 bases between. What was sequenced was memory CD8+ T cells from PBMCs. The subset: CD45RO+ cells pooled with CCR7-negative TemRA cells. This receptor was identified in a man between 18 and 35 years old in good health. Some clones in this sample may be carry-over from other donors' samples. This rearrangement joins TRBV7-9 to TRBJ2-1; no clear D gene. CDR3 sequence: CASSQIVGDEQFF. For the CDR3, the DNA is TGTGCCAGCAGCCAAATAGTTGGGGATGAGCAGTTCTTC.